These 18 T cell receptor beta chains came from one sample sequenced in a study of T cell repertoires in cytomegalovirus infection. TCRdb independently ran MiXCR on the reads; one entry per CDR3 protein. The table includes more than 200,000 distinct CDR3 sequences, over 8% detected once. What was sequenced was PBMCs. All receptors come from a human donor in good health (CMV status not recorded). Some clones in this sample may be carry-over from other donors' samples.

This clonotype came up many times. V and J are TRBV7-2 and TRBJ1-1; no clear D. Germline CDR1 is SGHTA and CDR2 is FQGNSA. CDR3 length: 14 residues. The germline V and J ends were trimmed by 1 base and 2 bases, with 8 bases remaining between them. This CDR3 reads CASSLEVLNTEAFF. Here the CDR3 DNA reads TGTGCCAGCAGCTTAGAAGTCCTCAACACTGAAGCTTTCTTT.

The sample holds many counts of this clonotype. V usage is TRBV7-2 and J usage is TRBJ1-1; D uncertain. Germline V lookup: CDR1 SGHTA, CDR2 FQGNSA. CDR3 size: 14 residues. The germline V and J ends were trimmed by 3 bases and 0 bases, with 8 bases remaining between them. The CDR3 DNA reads TGTGCCAGCAGCTTCGGGCAGATGAACACTGAAGCTTTCTTT. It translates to CASSFGQMNTEAFF.

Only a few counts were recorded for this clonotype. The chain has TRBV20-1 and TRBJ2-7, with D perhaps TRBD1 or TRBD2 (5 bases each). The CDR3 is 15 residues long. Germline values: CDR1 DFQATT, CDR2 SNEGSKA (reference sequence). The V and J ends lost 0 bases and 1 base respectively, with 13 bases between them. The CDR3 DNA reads TGCAGTGCTAGAGATTGGTCAGGGAGTTCCTACGAGCAGTACTTC. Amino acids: CSARDWSGSSYEQYF.

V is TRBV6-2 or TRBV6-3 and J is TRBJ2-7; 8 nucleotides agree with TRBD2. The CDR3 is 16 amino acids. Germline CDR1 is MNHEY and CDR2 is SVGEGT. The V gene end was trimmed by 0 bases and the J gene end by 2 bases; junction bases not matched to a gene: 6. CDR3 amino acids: CASSYSTAGAPYEQYF. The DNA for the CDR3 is TGTGCCAGCAGTTACTCGACAGCGGGGGCTCCCTACGAGCAGTACTTC.

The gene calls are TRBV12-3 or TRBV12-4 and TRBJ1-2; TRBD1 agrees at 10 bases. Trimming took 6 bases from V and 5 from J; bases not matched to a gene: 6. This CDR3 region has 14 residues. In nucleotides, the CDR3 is TGTGCCAGCAGGATTGGACAGGGGGGTTATGGCTACACCTTC. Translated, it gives CASRIGQGGYGYTF.

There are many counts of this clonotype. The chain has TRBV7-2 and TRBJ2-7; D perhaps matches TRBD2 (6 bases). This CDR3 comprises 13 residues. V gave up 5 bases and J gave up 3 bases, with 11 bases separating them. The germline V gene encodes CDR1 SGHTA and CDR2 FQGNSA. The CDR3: CASSLGLIYEQYF. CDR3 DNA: TGTGCCAGCAGCCTTGGACTAATCTACGAGCAGTACTTC.

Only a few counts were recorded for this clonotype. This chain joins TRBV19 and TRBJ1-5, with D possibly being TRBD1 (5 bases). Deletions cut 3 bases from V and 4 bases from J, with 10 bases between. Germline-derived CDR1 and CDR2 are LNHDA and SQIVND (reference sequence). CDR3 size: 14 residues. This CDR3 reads CASSIRRANQPQHF. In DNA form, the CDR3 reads TGTGCCAGTAGTATTCGCAGGGCGAATCAGCCCCAGCATTTT.

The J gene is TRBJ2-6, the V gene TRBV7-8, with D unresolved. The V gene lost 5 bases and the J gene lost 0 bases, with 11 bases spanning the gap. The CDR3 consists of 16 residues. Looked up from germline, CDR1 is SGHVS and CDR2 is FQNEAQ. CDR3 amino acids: CASSQAAISGANVLTF. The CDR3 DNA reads TGTGCCAGCAGCCAAGCAGCCATCTCTGGGGCCAACGTCCTGACTTTC.

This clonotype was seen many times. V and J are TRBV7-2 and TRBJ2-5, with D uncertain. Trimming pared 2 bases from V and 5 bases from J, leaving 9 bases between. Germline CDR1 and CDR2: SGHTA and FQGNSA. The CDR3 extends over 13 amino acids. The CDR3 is CASSLRAYETQYF. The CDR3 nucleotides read TGTGCCAGCAGCTTAAGGGCGTACGAGACCCAGTACTTC.

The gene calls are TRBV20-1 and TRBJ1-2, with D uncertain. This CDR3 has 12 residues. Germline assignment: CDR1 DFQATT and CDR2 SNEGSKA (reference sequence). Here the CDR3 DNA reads TGCATGGGGTCCAAAGCTAACTATGGCTACACCTTC. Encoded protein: CMGSKANYGYTF.

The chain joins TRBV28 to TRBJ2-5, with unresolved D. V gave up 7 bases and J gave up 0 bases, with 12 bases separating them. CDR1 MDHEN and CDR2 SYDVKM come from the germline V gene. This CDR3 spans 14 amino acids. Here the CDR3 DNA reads TGTGCCAGCATCGGGCCCGCGTACCAAGAGACCCAGTACTTC. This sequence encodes CASIGPAYQETQYF.

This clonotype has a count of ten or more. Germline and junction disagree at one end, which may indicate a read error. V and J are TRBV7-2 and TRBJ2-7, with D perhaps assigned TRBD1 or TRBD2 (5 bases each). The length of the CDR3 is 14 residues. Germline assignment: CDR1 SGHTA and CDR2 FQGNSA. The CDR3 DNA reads TGTGCCAGCAGGTTAGGGACGGGTACCTACGAGCAGTACTTC. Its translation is CASRLGTGTYEQYF. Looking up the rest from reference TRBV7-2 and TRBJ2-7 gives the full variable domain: GAGVSQSPSNKVTEKGKDVELRCDPISGHTALYWYRQSLGQGLEFLIYFQGNSAPDKSGLPSDRFSAERTGGSVSTLTIQRTQQEDSAVYLCASRLGTGTYEQYFGPGTRLTVT.

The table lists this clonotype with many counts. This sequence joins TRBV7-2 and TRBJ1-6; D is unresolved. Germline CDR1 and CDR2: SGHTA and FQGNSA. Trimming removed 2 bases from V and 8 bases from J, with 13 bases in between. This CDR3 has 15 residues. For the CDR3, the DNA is TGTGCCAGCAGCTTATTTAGGGCCCACGATTCACCCCTCCACTTT. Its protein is CASSLFRAHDSPLHF.

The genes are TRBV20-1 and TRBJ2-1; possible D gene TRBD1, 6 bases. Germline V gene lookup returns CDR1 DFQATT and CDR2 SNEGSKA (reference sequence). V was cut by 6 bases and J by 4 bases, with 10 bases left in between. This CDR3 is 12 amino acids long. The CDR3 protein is CSAGTYYNEQFF. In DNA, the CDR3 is TGCAGTGCCGGGACATATTACAATGAGCAGTTCTTC.

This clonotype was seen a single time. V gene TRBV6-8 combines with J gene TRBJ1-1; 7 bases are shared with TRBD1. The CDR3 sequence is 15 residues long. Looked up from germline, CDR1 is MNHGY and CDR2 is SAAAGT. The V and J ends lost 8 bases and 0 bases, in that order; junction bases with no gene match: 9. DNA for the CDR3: TGTGCCAGCCGAAATTCCGGGACAGTGAACACTGAAGCTTTCTTT. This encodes CASRNSGTVNTEAFF.

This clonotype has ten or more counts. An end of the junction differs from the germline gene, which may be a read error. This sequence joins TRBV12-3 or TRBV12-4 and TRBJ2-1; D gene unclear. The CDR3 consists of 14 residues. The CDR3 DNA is TGTGCCAGCAGATTAGTAGGCTCCTACAATGAGCAGTTCTTC. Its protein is CASRLVGSYNEQFF.

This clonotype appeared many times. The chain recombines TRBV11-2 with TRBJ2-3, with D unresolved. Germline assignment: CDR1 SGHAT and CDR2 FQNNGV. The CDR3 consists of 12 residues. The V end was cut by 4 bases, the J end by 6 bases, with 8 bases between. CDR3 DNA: TGTGCCAGCAGCTCCGAAGGGGATACGCAGTATTTT. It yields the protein CASSSEGDTQYF.

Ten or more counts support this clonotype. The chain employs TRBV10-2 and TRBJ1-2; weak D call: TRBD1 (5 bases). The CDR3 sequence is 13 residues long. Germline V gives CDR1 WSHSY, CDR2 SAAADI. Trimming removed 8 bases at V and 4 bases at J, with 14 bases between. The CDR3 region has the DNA TGCGCCAGCTCCATGGACATTACCTATGGCTACACCTTC. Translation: CASSMDITYGYTF.